The entry below describes one TCR beta chain. The CDR3 is 14 amino acids. V gave up 8 bases and J gave up 3 bases, with 16 bases separating them. CDR1 SNHLY and CDR2 FYNNEI come from the germline V gene. This entry belongs to a study of CD8+ T cells in alopecia areata. The overall study: It was oral tofacitinib, at 5 to 10 mg twice daily, that treated patients received.

Treatment in this sample: oral pan-JAK inhibitor, 5-10 mg twice daily. Once RNA had been extracted, it was reverse transcribed into cDNA to act as the sequencing template. Clones were sequenced by immunoSEQ multiplex PCR, and TCRdb holds only the in-frame ones, with some missing. The sample lists roughly 250,000 clones; about three fifths were seen once. The gene calls are TRBV2 and TRBJ1-2; D call uncertain. This receptor was obtained from a human donor with alopecia areata. The sample was CD4+ T cells sorted from blood, taken at approximately week 51, from a patient treated with tofacitinib. CDR3 amino acids: CASLEDKPDYGYTF. CDR3 DNA sequence: TGTGCCAGCTTGGAGGATAAGCCAGACTATGGCTACACCTTC.